Sequencing of this TCR beta chain was carried out in a study of regulatory T cells in long-lasting Graves disease. Arm-PCR of CDR3 regions with iRepertoire HTBI primers generated TCR beta libraries. MiXCR was run by TCRdb on the multiplex PCR reads, yielding one entry per CDR3 protein. The data contain about 530,000 distinct CDR3 sequences, around 15% of them singletons. The time point: newly diagnosed GD, antithyroid drugs for less than 3 months. PBMCs provided the RNA from which the TCR library was made. It was by American Thyroid Association guidelines that Graves' disease was diagnosed. In this sample, this clonotype turned up many times. The same specimen was also included in a second study, on T cells in Graves' hyperthyroidism and ophthalmopathy. Turning to that study: HTBI primers drove first-round RT-PCR of the TCR CDR3. Onset of ophthalmopathy came a median around 6.2 months after the model predicted it.

This clonotype was obtained from a woman aged 40-60 years with Graves disease. The sequences come from peripheral blood mononuclear cells (PBMCs), collected at new diagnosis, from a patient treated with antithyroid drugs.

CDR3 DNA sequence: TGTGCCAGCAGCCCCCAGCAGGGGGGCACAGATACGCAGTATTTT. It specifies CASSPQQGGTDTQYF. J is TRBJ2-3 and V is TRBV11-2, with 7 bases identical to TRBD1. The CDR3 totals 15 residues. V dropped 5 bases and J dropped 1; count of bases not matched to a gene: 6. Germline V gene lookup returns CDR1 SGHAT and CDR2 FQNNGV. Full variable domain (remainder filled in from reference TRBV11-2 and TRBJ2-3): EAGVAQSPRYKIIEKRQSVAFWCNPISGHATLYWYQQILGQGPKLLIQFQNNGVVDDSQLPKDRFSAERLKGVDSTLKIQPAKLEDSAVYLCASSPQQGGTDTQYFGPGTRLTVL.